This T cell receptor beta chain emerged from a study of regulatory T cells in long-lasting Graves disease. This clonotype was seen ten or more times. The antigen is undetermined. Notes on the study in general: Gene preferences differed: TRBV28, TRBJ1-2, TRBJ2-5 in persistent cases.

There are 12 residues in the CDR3. V was pared by 2 bases and J by 6 bases, with 8 bases between. Germline V lookup: CDR1 MDHEN, CDR2 SYDVKM. TCR beta libraries were built with iRepertoire HTBI primers and Arm-PCR of CDR3 regions. From the multiplex PCR reads, TCRdb called clonotypes with MiXCR, one entry per CDR3 protein. The table includes about 430,000 distinct CDR3 sequences, 21% detected once. Time point: persistent/refractory GD, antithyroid drugs over 5 years with positive TRAb. PBMCs were the source of the RNA used for TCR sequencing. As a group, patients came from one endocrinology department in Xi'an, China.

The V call is TRBV28, the J call TRBJ2-7; perhaps TRBD2 as D (5 bases). The input for sequencing was peripheral blood mononuclear cells (PBMCs), taken when the disease was refractory, from a patient treated with antithyroid drugs. The source is a female donor with Graves disease. The CDR3 loop reads CASSLREVEQYF. As DNA, the CDR3 is TGTGCCAGCAGTTTACGGGAAGTCGAGCAGTACTTC.